Sequencing of this TCR beta chain was carried out in a study of T cell responses to AZD1222 COVID-19 vaccine (dated by TCRdb to the early 2020s). About the investigation overall: TCR sequencing covered roughly 230 trial participants: 200 to 210 given two doses of AZD1222 and 26 given two doses of MenACWY control vaccine. Enrollment into the trials was organized by age into subgroups of 18-55, 56-69 and 70-plus years, and those subgroups contained roughly 150, 30 and 60 TCR-sequenced participants, respectively.

Concerning this clone itself: What antigen it recognizes has not been identified. Per-base qualities were not stored, and no clone one base away is much larger.

V trim: 3 bases; J trim: 9 bases; unmatched bases: 9. CDR3 length: 15 amino acids, cysteine to phenylalanine. Only the CDR3 part of the read is kept: 45 bases, read in frame from the first base. CDR1 and CDR2 are read off the germline V gene (reference sequence) as SGHNT and YYREEE. Points the paper makes about the study in general: Because no day 14 peak-response samples were available, repertoires were characterized only after the peak T cell response. CD4 TCRs associated with the vaccine covered the entire spike protein, and the dominant responses were in regions 160-218 and 743-854. In the small 56-69-year group, the increase in depth fell short of significance, most likely because of low power. Nearly half of unique spike-specific TCRs reportedly recognized epitopes outside regions mutated in the B.1.351 and B.1.1.7 variants. Participants were mostly white British and included more females than males, and it was suggested by the authors that clonal diversity may have been underestimated. A significant rise in spike-specific TCR breadth and depth was observed after two AZD1222 doses relative to day 0 and relative to MenACWY recipients. Conclusions about previously exposed vaccinees are limited, since just 5 or 6 AZD1222 recipients were seropositive for SARS-CoV-2 at baseline.

This specimen's time point label, interpreted: about 28 days (+/-7) after the second vaccine dose. AZD1222 recipients given second doses at about 4 weeks or at about 12 weeks were pooled, since spike-specific TCR depth and breadth were not found to differ between the two schedules. Samples from vaccinated people were obtained from the UK trials COV001 and COV002, which included a single-blind randomized controlled phase 2/3 trial of AZD1222 (ChAdOx1 nCoV-19) in healthy adults. Trial participant PBMC samples were collected at day 0 and day 28 after the second dose for TCRbeta chain sequencing. The CDR3 regions of human TCRbeta chains were subjected to immunosequencing. The authors processed their data as follows. Repertoire TCRs were checked for matches against a reference library of SARS-CoV-2-specific TCRs that had been generated using the MIRA antigen-specificity platform. Breadth was defined as the fraction of unique TCRs that were SARS-CoV-2-associated, and depth was defined as the fraction of total T cells that were SARS-CoV-2-associated. Using the MIRA data, each spike-specific TCR was assigned both to the spike region to which the TCR was reactive and to a CD4 or CD8 class. Log10-transformed breadth and depth values were compared by one-way ANOVA with Sidak's multiple comparisons tests. TCRdb took this table from immuneACCESS and kept in-frame rearrangements with V and J called. Such tables lack part of the clones; where checked against another copy, unresolved V genes explain under half of the gap, and the rest is unexplained. From that table come the V and J calls and clone size; the DNA was used to work out D and trimming. Counted in this sample were 110,000 or so clones; approximately 89% of them appeared once. The top ten clones comprise 6.5% of the sample.

The chain is assembled from TRBV5-4 and TRBJ2-1, with 10 middle bases fitting TRBD2. This sequence was found in an adult who received the AZD1222 COVID-19 vaccine. Material: peripheral blood, obtained 28 days after the second AZD1222 dose. CDR3 region: CASSSKRGGLGEQFF. In nucleotide form, the sequence is TGTGCCAGCAGCTCAAAGCGGGGGGGCCTAGGTGAGCAGTTCTTC.